This T cell receptor (beta chain) was sequenced for a study of T cells after yellow fever vaccination. Study context: For low cell numbers, libraries were made with SMART-Seq v4 Ultra Low Input.

In TCRdb, the 5' RACE reads were re-called with MiXCR into one record per CDR3 protein. The data hold some 200,000 distinct CDR3 sequences, with about 10% observed a single time. CDR3 length: 15 amino acids. Unmatched junction bases numbered 7, after V lost 4 bases and J lost 6 bases. Here the sequenced sample was CD8+ T cells sorted from PBMCs, taken 15 days after the yellow fever booster vaccination. The V call is TRBV12-3 or TRBV12-4, the J call TRBJ2-2, with 8 positions matching TRBD2. The TCR was taken from a man in his late teens or twenties who received the YFV17D yellow fever vaccine. CDR3 protein: CASSSGGAAAGELFF. CDR3 DNA sequence: TGTGCCAGCAGTTCCGGGGGGGCCGCGGCCGGGGAGCTGTTTTTT.